These 32 T cell receptor beta chains were all obtained from the same sample, sequenced in a study of graft-versus-host responses after intestinal transplantation. Antigens of these TCRs are unknown. Libraries were prepared by immunoSEQ multiplex PCR; TCRdb keeps only in-frame clonotypes and omits some of them. The sample has under 90,000 clones; 75% to 95% are singletons. Sample: unstimulated CD4+ T cells sorted from spleen or lymph node cells, taken before transplant. The receptor set was obtained from a human donor who was the organ donor for an intestinal transplant.

This sequence joins TRBV6-1 and TRBJ1-6; D gene unclear. The germline V gene encodes CDR1 MNHNS and CDR2 SASEGT. The CDR3 runs 13 residues. V was pared by 6 bases and J by 7 bases, with 10 bases between. The CDR3 DNA reads as TGTGCCAGCAGGCATTTCCGGAATTCACCCCTCCACTTT. Translated, it gives CASRHFRNSPLHF.

V and J are TRBV7-9 and TRBJ2-7; a weak D match, TRBD2 (6 bases). V shed 5 bases and J shed 6 bases, with 20 bases lying between them. The CDR3 extends over 15 amino acids. Germline loops: CDR1 SEHNR, CDR2 FQNEAQ (reference sequence). CDR3 sequence: CASSVLRGGMGEQYF. Written as DNA, the CDR3 is TGTGCCAGCAGCGTCCTCCGGGGAGGAATGGGCGAGCAGTACTTC.

The chain recombines TRBV29-1 with TRBJ1-1, with 7 bases that match TRBD1. Germline V CDR1 and CDR2: SQVTM, ANQGSEA. The CDR3 length is 13 residues. The trim removed 6 bases at V and 3 bases at J, leaving 7 bases unmatched. This chain's CDR3 is CSVLGTADTEAFF. CDR3 sequence (DNA): TGCAGCGTACTAGGGACAGCGGACACTGAAGCTTTCTTT.

V usage is TRBV7-2 and J usage is TRBJ2-2; 10 bases align to TRBD2. With V trimmed by 5 bases and J by 5 bases, 2 bases remained unmatched. CDR1 and CDR2 from the germline V gene are SGHTA and FQGNSA. This CDR3 is 14 amino acids long. In DNA, the CDR3 is TGTGCCAGCAGCGCGGGACTAGCGACCGGGGAGCTGTTTTTT. Protein: CASSAGLATGELFF. Combining the CDR3 with reference TRBV7-2 and TRBJ2-2 gives the whole variable domain GAGVSQSPSNKVTEKGKDVELRCDPISGHTALYWYRQSLGQGLEFLIYFQGNSAPDKSGLPSDRFSAERTGGSVSTLTIQRTQQEDSAVYLCASSAGLATGELFFGEGSRLTVL.

The V and J genes are TRBV29-1 and TRBJ2-3; TRBD2 agrees at 9 bases. The CDR3 loop spans 15 amino acids. Germline lookup yields CDR1 SQVTM and CDR2 ANQGSEA. V shed 3 bases and J 2 bases; nucleotides not matched to a gene: 6. CDR3: CSVEGTSRATDTQYF. CDR3 DNA: TGCAGCGTTGAGGGGACTAGCAGAGCCACAGATACGCAGTATTTT.

This chain links TRBV6-5 with TRBJ1-6; 7 bases agree with TRBD1. The CDR3 is 15 residues long. Germline CDR1 MNHEY, CDR2 SVGAGI. The J segment lost 7 bases and the V segment lost 0 bases, leaving 3 bases of the junction unmatched. CDR3 protein: CASSYSGTENSPLHF. CDR3 nucleotides: TGTGCCAGCAGTTACTCGGGGACAGAGAATTCACCCCTCCACTTT.

J is TRBJ2-5 and V is TRBV5-6; 8 positions match TRBD1. Germline loops: CDR1 SGHDT, CDR2 YYEEEE. V was clipped by 1 base and J by 9 bases; unmatched bases: 8. This CDR3 region has 14 residues. CDR3 nucleotide sequence: TGTGCCAGCAGCTTGCATGGGACAGGCGGGGCCCAGTACTTC. Its translation: CASSLHGTGGAQYF.

V is TRBV6-1 and J is TRBJ2-3; 9 nucleotides line up with TRBD2. The CDR3 loop spans 14 amino acids. The germline V gene encodes CDR1 MNHNS and CDR2 SASEGT. The J segment lost 2 bases and the V segment lost 8 bases, leaving 5 bases of the junction unmatched. The CDR3 sequence is CASRSGSNTDTQYF. CDR3 DNA sequence: TGTGCCAGCCGTAGCGGGAGTAACACAGATACGCAGTATTTT.

The rearrangement uses TRBV28 and TRBJ2-7, with 7 bases identical to TRBD1. The V and J ends lost 6 bases and 2 bases, in that order; junction bases with no gene match: 4. Per germline, CDR1 MDHEN and CDR2 SYDVKM. There are 13 residues in the CDR3. This chain's CDR3 is CASRGDSTYEQYF. The CDR3 bases are TGTGCCAGCAGGGGGGACAGCACCTACGAGCAGTACTTC.

The chain uses TRBV10-2 and TRBJ2-5; 8 bases are a match to TRBD2. This CDR3 spans 15 amino acids. V was clipped by 6 bases and J by 4 bases; unmatched bases: 10. CDR1 and CDR2 from the germline V gene are WSHSY and SAAADI. The DNA for the CDR3 is TGCGCCAGCAGAAGCGGGAGATCAGGGGTAGAGACCCAGTACTTC. Translated: CASRSGRSGVETQYF.

V and J are TRBV6-1 and TRBJ2-7, with D maybe TRBD2 (5 bases). The V gene lost 9 bases and the J gene lost 4 bases, with 19 bases spanning the gap. There are 14 residues in the CDR3. The germline gives CDR1 MNHNS, CDR2 SASEGT. The CDR3 sequence: CASRRSGYRYEQYF. The CDR3 nucleotides are TGTGCCAGTCGGAGGTCGGGATACCGTTACGAGCAGTACTTC.

The chain recombines TRBV4-2 with TRBJ2-2, with D possibly TRBD1 on 5 matching bases. Germline lookup yields CDR1 LGHNA and CDR2 YNFKEQ. Trimming cost V 2 bases and J 3 bases, with 10 bases left between them. The CDR3 contains 15 residues. In DNA, the CDR3 is TGTGCCAGCAGCCAATCTCAGGGCTACACCGGGGAGCTGTTTTTT. Encoded protein: CASSQSQGYTGELFF.

This rearrangement joins TRBV19 to TRBJ2-2; 8 bases line up with TRBD2. Per the germline V gene, CDR1 is LNHDA and CDR2 is SQIVND (reference sequence). The trim removed 6 bases at V and 7 bases at J, leaving 7 bases unmatched. The CDR3 sequence is 14 residues long. The CDR3 is CASRSSGEFGELFF. DNA for the CDR3: TGTGCCAGTAGAAGTAGCGGGGAATTCGGGGAGCTGTTTTTT.

V and J are TRBV27 and TRBJ2-7, with D maybe TRBD2 (5 bases). Per germline, CDR1 MNHEY and CDR2 SMNVEV (reference sequence). The V and J ends lost 6 bases and 3 bases respectively, with 15 bases between them. The CDR3 spans 14 residues. CDR3 sequence reads: CASRPGLTNYEQYF. For the CDR3, the DNA is TGTGCCAGCAGGCCGGGTCTGACTAACTACGAGCAGTACTTC.

The chain couples TRBV7-6 to TRBJ1-1; maybe TRBD1 (6 bases). The CDR3 totals 14 residues. V was clipped by 1 base and J by 5 bases, with 11 bases between them. CDR1 and CDR2 (germline): SGHVS, FNYEAQ. The CDR3 protein is CASSLGEGGTEAFF. As DNA, the CDR3 is TGTGCCAGCAGCTTAGGGGAGGGGGGAACTGAAGCTTTCTTT.

The CDR3 is CASSVVDQGAGTEAFF. The CDR3 DNA is TGTGCCAGCAGCGTAGTGGATCAGGGGGCAGGCACTGAAGCTTTCTTT. The chain employs TRBV9 and TRBJ1-1, with 8 bases fitting TRBD1. The germline V gene has CDR1 SGDLS and CDR2 YYNGEE. V lost 0 bases and J lost 4; bases outside the gene matches: 8. The CDR3 contains 16 residues.

The chain recombines TRBV20-1 with TRBJ2-3; perhaps TRBD2 as D (5 bases). The CDR3 runs to 11 residues. CDR1 DFQATT and CDR2 SNEGSKA come from the germline V gene (reference sequence). V was shortened by 3 bases and J by 6 bases, with 7 bases between the two germline ends. The CDR3 DNA reads as TGCAGTGCTAGTCCGGGGGATACGCAGTATTTT. Amino acids: CSASPGDTQYF.

This chain links TRBV18 with TRBJ2-1; D possibly corresponds to TRBD1 (5 bases). Germline-derived CDR1 and CDR2 are KGHSH and LQKENI. The V end lost 2 bases, the J end lost 9 bases, and 14 bases lay between the germline ends. The CDR3 extends over 14 amino acids. This CDR3 is CASSPLMTVPEQFF. The DNA for the CDR3 is TGTGCCAGCTCACCATTGATGACAGTCCCTGAGCAGTTCTTC.

This chain links TRBV10-3 with TRBJ2-5; 14 nucleotides align to TRBD2. Germline CDR1 reads ENHRY; CDR2 reads SYGVKD. With 5 bases clipped from V and 5 bases from J, the junction kept 13 bases outside the gene matches. The CDR3 is made up of 18 amino acids. Written as DNA, the CDR3 is TGTGCCATCAGTCGGGGACTAGCGGGAGAGGGGAGCGGGGAGACCCAGTACTTC. Translation: CAISRGLAGEGSGETQYF.

The rearrangement joins TRBV29-1 to TRBJ1-1; TRBD1 matches 7 bases. The CDR3 spans 14 residues. The junction had 11 bases not matched to a gene; V was cut back by 6 bases and J by 4 bases. CDR1 is SQVTM and CDR2 is ANQGSEA in the germline V gene. The CDR3 DNA reads TGCAGCGTGAGGGGGCGGGTGGGGGGCACTGAAGCTTTCTTT. Encoded protein: CSVRGRVGGTEAFF. Full variable domain (rest looked up from reference TRBV29-1 and TRBJ1-1): SAVISQKPSRDICQRGTSLTIQCQVDSQVTMMFWYRQQPGQSLTLIATANQGSEATYESGFVIDKFPISRPNLTFSTLTVSNMSPEDSSIYLCSVRGRVGGTEAFFGQGTRLTVV.

This clone was seen only a few times. The chain has TRBV4-1 and TRBJ1-1, with 8 bases lining up with TRBD1. This CDR3 is 15 amino acids long. Unmatched junction bases numbered 2, after V lost 1 base and J lost 1 base. Germline lookup yields CDR1 MGHRA and CDR2 YSYEKL. The CDR3 DNA is TGCGCCAGCAGCCAAGCGGACAGGGCGAACACTGAAGCTTTCTTT. Translation gives CASSQADRANTEAFF.

The V and J genes are TRBV30 and TRBJ2-3; 7 bases are a match to TRBD1. Germline lookup yields CDR1 GTSNPN and CDR2 SVGIG (reference sequence). This CDR3 has 12 residues. J was trimmed by 6 bases and V by 4 bases; bases with no gene match: 4. CDR3 region: CAWKTGYDTQYF. Written as DNA, the CDR3 is TGTGCCTGGAAGACAGGGTATGATACGCAGTATTTT.

Here the CDR3 reads CASSLLAHASADTQYF. The CDR3, as DNA: TGCGCCAGCAGCTTGTTGGCCCACGCCAGTGCAGATACGCAGTATTTT. The rearrangement uses TRBV5-1 and TRBJ2-3, with unresolved D. CDR1 and CDR2 (germline): SGHRS, YFSETQ. The V gene lost 1 base and the J gene lost 4 bases, with 16 bases spanning the gap. The CDR3 covers 16 residues.

The V and J genes are TRBV11-3 and TRBJ2-7; no clear D gene. Trimming cost V 5 bases and J 6 bases, with 14 bases left between them. The CDR3 spans 13 residues. From germline, CDR1 is SGHNT and CDR2 YENEEA. CDR3: CASSLSSPGEQYF. The CDR3 DNA follows: TGTGCCAGCAGCCTCTCCAGCCCGGGCGAGCAGTACTTC.

The rearrangement joins TRBV19 to TRBJ2-4; 9 bases fit TRBD2. Germline V CDR1 and CDR2: LNHDA, SQIVND (reference sequence). After removal of 5 bases from V and 6 bases from J, the junction contained 11 bases not matched to a gene. The CDR3 consists of 16 residues. For the CDR3, the DNA is TGTGCCAGTAGTTCGGGGTTAGCGGGAGAGTCAAACATTCAGTACTTC. Amino acids: CASSSGLAGESNIQYF. Together with reference TRBV19 and TRBJ2-4, the CDR3 gives the full variable domain: DGGITQSPKYLFRKEGQNVTLSCEQNLNHDAMYWYRQDPGQGLRLIYYSQIVNDFQKGDIAEGYSVSREKKESFPLTVTSAQKNPTAFYLCASSSGLAGESNIQYFGAGTRLSVL.

This clone has only one observation. The chain couples TRBV1 to TRBJ1-5. TRBV1 is a listed pseudogene. CDR3 length: 17 amino acids. The CDR3 DNA sequence: TGCACCAGCAGCCAAGAAGACACCCCCCAGGAGGGGCAGCCCCAGCATTTT. It yields the protein CTSSQEDTPQEGQPQHF.

This chain links TRBV13 with TRBJ2-7, with TRBD1 identical over 7 bases. The CDR3 totals 15 residues. CDR1 and CDR2 (germline): PRHDT, FYEKMQ (reference sequence). Trimming cost V 5 bases and J 2 bases; bases outside gene matches: 9. The CDR3 is CASSLRYRGAYEQYF. CDR3 in DNA: TGTGCCAGCAGCCTCCGCTACAGGGGAGCCTACGAGCAGTACTTC.

The rearrangement links TRBV28 to TRBJ2-1; D remains unclear. The CDR3 consists of 13 residues. Germline loops: CDR1 MDHEN, CDR2 SYDVKM. Trimming pared 4 bases from V and 5 bases from J, leaving 9 bases between. The CDR3 reads CASSSLFDNEQFF. CDR3 nucleotides: TGTGCCAGCAGTTCCCTTTTTGACAATGAGCAGTTCTTC.

This sequence joins TRBV4-2 and TRBJ2-3; perhaps TRBD2 as D (6 bases). The CDR3 is 16 residues long. Germline V gene lookup returns CDR1 LGHNA and CDR2 YNFKEQ. Trimming left V 0 bases short and J 6 bases short, with 16 bases between. CDR3: CASSQDLTRGRDTQYF. The DNA for the CDR3 is TGTGCCAGCAGCCAAGATCTGACGCGGGGTAGGGATACGCAGTATTTT.

The rearrangement uses TRBV6-5 and TRBJ1-1; the D gene is possibly TRBD1 (5 bases). Per germline, CDR1 MNHEY and CDR2 SVGAGI. The CDR3 length is 11 residues. V gave up 9 bases and J gave up 1 base, with 6 bases separating them. The CDR3 loop reads CASRGNTEAFF. For the CDR3, the DNA is TGTGCCAGTAGGGGGAACACTGAAGCTTTCTTT.

The chain recombines TRBV5-8 with TRBJ2-1; perhaps TRBD2 as D (5 bases). The CDR3 is made up of 15 amino acids. V dropped 0 bases and J dropped 4 bases, with 11 bases sitting between them. Germline V CDR1 and CDR2: SGHTS, YDEGEE. The CDR3 here is CASSLVEAPYNEQFF. Written as DNA, the CDR3 is TGTGCCAGCAGCTTGGTGGAGGCACCGTACAATGAGCAGTTCTTC.

V gene TRBV5-5 combines with J gene TRBJ1-1, with D hard to call. V lost 0 bases and J lost 2, with 5 bases in between. CDR1 and CDR2 (germline): SGHKS, YYEKEE (reference sequence). This CDR3 comprises 13 residues. The DNA for the CDR3 is TGTGCCAGCAGCTTGGTATCCAACACTGAAGCTTTCTTT. Translating gives CASSLVSNTEAFF.